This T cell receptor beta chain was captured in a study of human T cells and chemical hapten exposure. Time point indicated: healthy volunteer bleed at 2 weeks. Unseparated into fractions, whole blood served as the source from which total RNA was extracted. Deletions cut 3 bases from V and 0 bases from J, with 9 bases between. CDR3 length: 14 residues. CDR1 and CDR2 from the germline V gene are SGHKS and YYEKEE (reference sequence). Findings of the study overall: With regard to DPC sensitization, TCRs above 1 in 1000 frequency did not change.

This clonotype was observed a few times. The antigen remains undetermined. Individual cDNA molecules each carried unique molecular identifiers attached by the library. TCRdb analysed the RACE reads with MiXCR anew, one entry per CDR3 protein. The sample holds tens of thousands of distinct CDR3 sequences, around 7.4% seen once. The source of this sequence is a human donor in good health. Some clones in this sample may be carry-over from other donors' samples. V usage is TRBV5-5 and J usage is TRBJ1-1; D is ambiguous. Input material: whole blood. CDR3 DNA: TGTGCCAGCAGCTCCGGAAGAATGAACACTGAAGCTTTCTTT. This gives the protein CASSSGRMNTEAFF.